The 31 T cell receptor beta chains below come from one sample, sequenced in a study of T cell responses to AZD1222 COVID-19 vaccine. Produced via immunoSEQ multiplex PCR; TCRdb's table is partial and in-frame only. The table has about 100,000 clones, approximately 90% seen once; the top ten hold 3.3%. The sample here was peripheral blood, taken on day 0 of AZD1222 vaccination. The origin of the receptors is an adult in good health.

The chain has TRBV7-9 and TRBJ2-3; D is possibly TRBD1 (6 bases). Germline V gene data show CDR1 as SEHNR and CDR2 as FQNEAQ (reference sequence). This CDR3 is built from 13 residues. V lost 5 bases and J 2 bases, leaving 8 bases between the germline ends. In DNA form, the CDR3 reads TGTGCCAGCAGCCGGACAGTCACAGATACGCAGTATTTT. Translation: CASSRTVTDTQYF.

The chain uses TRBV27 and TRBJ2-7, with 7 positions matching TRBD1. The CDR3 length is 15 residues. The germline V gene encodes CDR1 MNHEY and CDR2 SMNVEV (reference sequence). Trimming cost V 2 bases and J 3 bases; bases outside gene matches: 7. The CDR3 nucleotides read TGTGCCAGCAGTTTAAAGGGGGCTACTTTCTACGAGCAGTACTTC. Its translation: CASSLKGATFYEQYF.

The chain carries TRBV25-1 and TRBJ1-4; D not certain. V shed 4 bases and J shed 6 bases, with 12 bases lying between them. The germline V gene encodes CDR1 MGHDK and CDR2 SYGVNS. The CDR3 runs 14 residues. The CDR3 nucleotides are TGTGCCAGCAGTGTTGTAGGATCCTATGAAAAACTGTTTTTT. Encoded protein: CASSVVGSYEKLFF.

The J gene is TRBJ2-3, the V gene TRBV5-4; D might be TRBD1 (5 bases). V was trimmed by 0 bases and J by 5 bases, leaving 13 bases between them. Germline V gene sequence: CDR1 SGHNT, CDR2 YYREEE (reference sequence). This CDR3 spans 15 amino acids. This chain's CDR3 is CASSLVTATGDTQYF. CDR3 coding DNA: TGTGCCAGCAGCTTGGTTACAGCTACAGGAGATACGCAGTATTTT. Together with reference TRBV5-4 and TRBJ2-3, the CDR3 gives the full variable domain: ETGVTQSPTHLIKTRGQQVTLRCSSQSGHNTVSWYQQALGQGPQFIFQYYREEENGRGNFPPRFSGLQFPNYSSELNVNALELDDSALYLCASSLVTATGDTQYFGPGTRLTVL.

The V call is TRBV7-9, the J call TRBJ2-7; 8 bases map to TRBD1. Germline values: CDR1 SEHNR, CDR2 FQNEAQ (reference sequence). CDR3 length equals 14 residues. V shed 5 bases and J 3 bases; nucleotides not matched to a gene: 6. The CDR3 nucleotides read TGTGCCAGCAGCCGCCGGACAGGGAGCTACGAGCAGTACTTC. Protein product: CASSRRTGSYEQYF.

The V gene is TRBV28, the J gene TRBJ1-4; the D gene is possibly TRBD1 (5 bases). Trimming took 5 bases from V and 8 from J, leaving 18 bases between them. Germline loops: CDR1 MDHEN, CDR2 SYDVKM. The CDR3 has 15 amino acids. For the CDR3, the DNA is TGTGCCAGCAGTCCCTTGGGCAGGGCCGAGGAAAAACTGTTTTTT. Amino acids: CASSPLGRAEEKLFF.

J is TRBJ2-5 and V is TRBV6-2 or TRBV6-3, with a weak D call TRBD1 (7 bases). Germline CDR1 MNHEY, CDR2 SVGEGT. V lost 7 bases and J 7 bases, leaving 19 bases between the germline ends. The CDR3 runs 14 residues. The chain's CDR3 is CASTPAGGQRTQYF. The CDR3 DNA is TGTGCCAGCACCCCCGCAGGGGGGCAGAGGACCCAGTACTTC.

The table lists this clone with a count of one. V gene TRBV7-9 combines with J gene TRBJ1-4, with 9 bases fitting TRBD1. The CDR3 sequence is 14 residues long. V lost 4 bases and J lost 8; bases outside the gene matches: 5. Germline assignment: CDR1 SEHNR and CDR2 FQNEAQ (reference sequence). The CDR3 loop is CASSWTGAEEKLFF. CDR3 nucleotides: TGTGCCAGCAGCTGGACAGGGGCGGAGGAAAAACTGTTTTTT. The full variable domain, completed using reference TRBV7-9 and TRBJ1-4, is DTGVSQNPRHKITKRGQNVTFRCDPISEHNRLYWYRQTLGQGPEFLTYFQNEAQLEKSRLLSDRFSAERPKGSFSTLEIQRTEQGDSAMYLCASSWTGAEEKLFFGSGTQLSVL.

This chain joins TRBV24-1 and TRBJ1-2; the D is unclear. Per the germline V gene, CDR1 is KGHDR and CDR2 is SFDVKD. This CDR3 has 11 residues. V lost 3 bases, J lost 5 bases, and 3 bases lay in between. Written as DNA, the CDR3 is TGTGCCACCAGTGATCCTTATGGCTACACCTTC. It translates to CATSDPYGYTF.

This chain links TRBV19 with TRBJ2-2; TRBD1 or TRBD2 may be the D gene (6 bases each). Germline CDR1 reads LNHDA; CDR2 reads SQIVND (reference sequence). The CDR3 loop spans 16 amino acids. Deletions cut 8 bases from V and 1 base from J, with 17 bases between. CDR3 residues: CASSYRGTRNTGELFF. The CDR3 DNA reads TGTGCCAGTTCCTATCGGGGGACACGGAACACCGGGGAGCTGTTTTTT.

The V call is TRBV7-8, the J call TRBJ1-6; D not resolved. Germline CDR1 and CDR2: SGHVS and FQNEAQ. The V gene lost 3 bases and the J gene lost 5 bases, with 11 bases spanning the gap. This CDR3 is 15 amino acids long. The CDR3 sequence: CASSFQELDNSPLHF. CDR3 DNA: TGTGCCAGCAGCTTCCAGGAGCTGGATAATTCACCCCTCCACTTT.

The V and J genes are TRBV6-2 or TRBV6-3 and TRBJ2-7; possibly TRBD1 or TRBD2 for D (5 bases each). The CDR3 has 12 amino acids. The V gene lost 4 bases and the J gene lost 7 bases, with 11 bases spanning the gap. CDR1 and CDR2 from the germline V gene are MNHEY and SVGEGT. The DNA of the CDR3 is TGTGCCAGCAGTTCCTCGTGGGGGGAGCAGTACTTC. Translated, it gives CASSSSWGEQYF.

CDR3 loop: CASTPPYGSDEAFF. CDR3 coding DNA: TGTGCCAGCACCCCCCCATATGGTTCCGATGAAGCTTTCTTT. The V call is TRBV6-5, the J call TRBJ1-1; D uncertain. The ends were cut back, 7 bases at V and 7 bases at J, with 19 bases in the middle. CDR1 and CDR2 (germline): MNHEY, SVGAGI. This CDR3 region has 14 residues.

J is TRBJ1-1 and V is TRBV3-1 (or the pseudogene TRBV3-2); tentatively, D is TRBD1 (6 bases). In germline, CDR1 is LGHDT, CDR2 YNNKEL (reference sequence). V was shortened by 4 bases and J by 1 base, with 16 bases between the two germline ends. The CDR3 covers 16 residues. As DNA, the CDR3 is TGTGCCAGCAGCCCACAGGGTTACGGTCCGAACACTGAAGCTTTCTTT. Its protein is CASSPQGYGPNTEAFF.

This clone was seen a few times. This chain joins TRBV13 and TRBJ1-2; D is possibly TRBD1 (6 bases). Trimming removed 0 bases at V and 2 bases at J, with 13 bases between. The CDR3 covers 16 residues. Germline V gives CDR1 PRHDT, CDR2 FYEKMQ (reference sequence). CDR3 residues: CASSLGRGRQNYGYTF. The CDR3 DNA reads TGTGCCAGCAGCTTAGGCCGGGGGCGGCAAAACTATGGCTACACCTTC.

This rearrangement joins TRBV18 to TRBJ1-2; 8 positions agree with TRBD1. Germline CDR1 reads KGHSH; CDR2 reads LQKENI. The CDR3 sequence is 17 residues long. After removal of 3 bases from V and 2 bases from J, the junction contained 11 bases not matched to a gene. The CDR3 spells CASSPLRGDRGNYGYTF. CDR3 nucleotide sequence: TGTGCCAGCTCACCCCTACGGGGCGACAGGGGAAACTATGGCTACACCTTC.

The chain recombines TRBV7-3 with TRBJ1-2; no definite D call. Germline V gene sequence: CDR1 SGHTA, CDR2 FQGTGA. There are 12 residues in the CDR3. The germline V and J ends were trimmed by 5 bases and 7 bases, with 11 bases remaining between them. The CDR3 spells CASSPDGFGYTF. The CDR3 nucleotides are TGTGCCAGCAGCCCCGACGGCTTTGGCTACACCTTC.

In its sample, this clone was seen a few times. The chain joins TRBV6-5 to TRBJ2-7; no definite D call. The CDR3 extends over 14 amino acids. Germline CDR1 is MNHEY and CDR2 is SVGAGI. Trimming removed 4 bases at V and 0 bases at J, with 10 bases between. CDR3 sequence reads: CASSSRRGSYEQYF. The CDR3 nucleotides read TGTGCCAGCAGTTCCCGCCGCGGCTCCTACGAGCAGTACTTC.

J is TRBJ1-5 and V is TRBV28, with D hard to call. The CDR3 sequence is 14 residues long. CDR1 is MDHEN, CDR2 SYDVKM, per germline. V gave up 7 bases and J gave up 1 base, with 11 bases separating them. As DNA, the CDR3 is TGTGCCAGCACAGAGGTGTTAAGCAATCAGCCCCAGCATTTT. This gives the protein CASTEVLSNQPQHF.

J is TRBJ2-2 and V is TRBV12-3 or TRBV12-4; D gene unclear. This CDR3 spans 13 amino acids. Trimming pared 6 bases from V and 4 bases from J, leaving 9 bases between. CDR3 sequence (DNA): TGTGCCAGCAGCGTTAGATTCACCGGGGAGCTGTTTTTT. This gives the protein CASSVRFTGELFF.

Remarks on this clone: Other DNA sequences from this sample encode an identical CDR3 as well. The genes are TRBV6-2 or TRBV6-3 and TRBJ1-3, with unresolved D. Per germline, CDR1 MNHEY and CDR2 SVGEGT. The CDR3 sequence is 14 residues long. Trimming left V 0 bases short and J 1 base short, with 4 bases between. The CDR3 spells CASSYSGSGNTIYF. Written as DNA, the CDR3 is TGTGCCAGCAGTTACTCGGGATCTGGAAACACCATATATTTT.

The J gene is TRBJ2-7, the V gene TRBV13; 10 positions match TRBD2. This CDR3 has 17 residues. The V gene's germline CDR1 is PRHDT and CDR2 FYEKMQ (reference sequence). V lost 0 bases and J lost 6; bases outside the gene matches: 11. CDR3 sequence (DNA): TGTGCCAGCAGCTTAGGAAGGGCTAGCGGGGGCTGGGGCGAGCAGTACTTC. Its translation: CASSLGRASGGWGEQYF.

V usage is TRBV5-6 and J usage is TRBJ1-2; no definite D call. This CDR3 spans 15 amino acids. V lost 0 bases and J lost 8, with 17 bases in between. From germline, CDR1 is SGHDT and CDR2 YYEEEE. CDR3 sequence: CASSLAGNPLWGYTF. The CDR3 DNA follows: TGTGCCAGCAGCTTGGCCGGGAACCCCCTCTGGGGCTACACCTTC.

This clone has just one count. The CDR3: CASSSMTMTYEQYF. The CDR3 nucleotides read TGTGCCAGCAGTTCAATGACTATGACCTACGAGCAGTACTTC. The chain joins TRBV28 to TRBJ2-7, with a possible D match to TRBD2 (5 bases). The CDR3 runs to 14 residues. Germline V gives CDR1 MDHEN, CDR2 SYDVKM. V lost 4 bases and J 2 bases, leaving 12 bases between the germline ends.

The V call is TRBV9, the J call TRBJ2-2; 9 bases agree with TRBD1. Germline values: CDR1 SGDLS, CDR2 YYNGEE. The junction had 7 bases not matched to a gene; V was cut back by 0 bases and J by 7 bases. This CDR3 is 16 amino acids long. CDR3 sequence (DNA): TGTGCCAGCAGCGTAGGTAGGACAGGGGATGTCGGGGAGCTGTTTTTT. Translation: CASSVGRTGDVGELFF.

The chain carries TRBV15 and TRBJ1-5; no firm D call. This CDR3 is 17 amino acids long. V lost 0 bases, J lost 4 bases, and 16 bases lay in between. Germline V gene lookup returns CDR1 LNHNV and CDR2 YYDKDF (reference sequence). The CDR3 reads CATSRDRGGFSNQPQHF. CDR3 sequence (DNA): TGTGCCACCAGCAGAGACCGCGGAGGGTTCTCAAATCAGCCCCAGCATTTT.

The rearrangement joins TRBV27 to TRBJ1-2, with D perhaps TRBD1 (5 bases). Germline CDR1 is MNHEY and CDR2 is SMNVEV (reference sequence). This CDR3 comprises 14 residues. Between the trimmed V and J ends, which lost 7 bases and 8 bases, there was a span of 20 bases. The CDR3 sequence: CASTLLGGHEGYTF. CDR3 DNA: TGTGCCAGCACTCTTCTAGGCGGACACGAGGGCTACACCTTC.

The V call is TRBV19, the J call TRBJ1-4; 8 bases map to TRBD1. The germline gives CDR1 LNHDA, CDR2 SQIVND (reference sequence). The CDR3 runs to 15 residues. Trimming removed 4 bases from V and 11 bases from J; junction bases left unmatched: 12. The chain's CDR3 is CASSTGGSTSTKLFF. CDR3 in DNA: TGTGCCAGTAGTACAGGGGGCTCCACTTCTACGAAACTGTTTTTT.

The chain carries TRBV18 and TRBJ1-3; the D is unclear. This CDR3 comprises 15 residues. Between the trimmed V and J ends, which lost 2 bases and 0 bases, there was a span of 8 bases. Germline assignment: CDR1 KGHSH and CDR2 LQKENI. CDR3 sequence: CASSPGGASGNTIYF. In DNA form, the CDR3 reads TGTGCCAGCTCACCAGGAGGAGCCTCTGGAAACACCATATATTTT.

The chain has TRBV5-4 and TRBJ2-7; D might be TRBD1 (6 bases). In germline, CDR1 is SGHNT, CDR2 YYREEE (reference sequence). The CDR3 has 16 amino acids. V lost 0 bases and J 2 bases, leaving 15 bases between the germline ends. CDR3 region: CASSLDPGTLTYEQYF. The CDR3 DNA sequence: TGTGCCAGCAGCTTGGACCCCGGGACACTAACCTACGAGCAGTACTTC.

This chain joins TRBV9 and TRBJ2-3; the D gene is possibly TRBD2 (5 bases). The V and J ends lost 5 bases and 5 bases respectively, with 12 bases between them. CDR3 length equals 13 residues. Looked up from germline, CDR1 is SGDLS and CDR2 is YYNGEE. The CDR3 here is CASSLSGRDTQYF. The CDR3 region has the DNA TGTGCCAGCAGTTTGAGCGGCCGAGATACGCAGTATTTT.